The clone carrying this T cell receptor beta chain was detected a few times. Unique molecular identifiers (one per individual cDNA molecule) were attached. TCRdb independently ran MiXCR on the 5' RACE reads; one entry per CDR3 protein. The sample contains 65,000 to 80,000 distinct CDR3 sequences, roughly an eighth of which appear only once. This sample is part of a study of early T cells in non-severe SARS-CoV-2 infection. Germline CDR1 and CDR2: KGHSH and LQKENI. The CDR3 has 19 amino acids. V dropped 0 bases and J dropped 2 bases, with 19 bases sitting between them. The chain recombines TRBV18 with TRBJ2-2; D assignment may be TRBD1 or TRBD2 (5 bases each). The sequenced sample consisted of whole blood. This receptor was obtained from an adult who was a healthcare worker with PCR-confirmed SARS-CoV-2 infection or an uninfected control (not recorded which). The CDR3 protein is CASSPPSRGRTLNTGELFF. The CDR3 bases are TGTGCCAGCTCACCACCGTCTCGGGGACGCACGCTAAACACCGGGGAGCTGTTTTTT.